This is a list of T cell receptor beta chains from one sample in a study of vaccination and CD4 T cells after COVID-19. TCRdb analysed the PCR reads with MiXCR anew, one entry per CDR3 protein. The table records 20,000 to 25,000 distinct CDR3 sequences, under 40% of them present only once. No antigen is known for these receptors. The input for sequencing was CD4+ T cells from blood, cultured in vitro, taken about 7 months after SARS-CoV-2 vaccination. These receptors were collected from a human donor who had recovered from COVID-19. Both conserved end residues are part of each CDR3. Each record gives: J gene, D gene, clone size, CDR3 length, V gene, CDR3 DNA, CDR3 protein. D genes are given only for firm matches. Rows may omit the clone size; those that give it use once, few, many or a size class.

>TRBJ1-5|TRBD1|NA|15|TRBV6-2/TRBV6-3
TGTGCCAGCAGGGGACCACAGGGGAACAATCAGCCCCAGCATTTT
CASRGPQGNNQPQHF
>TRBJ2-7|TRBD1|medium-sized|15|TRBV6-1
TGTGCCAGCAGTGAAGAGGGGACAGGGGCCTACGAGCAGTACTTC
CASSEEGTGAYEQYF
>TRBJ2-1|NA|NA|13|TRBV28
TGTGCCAGCAGTTTAGCCAGATGGGGGGCTGAGTTCTTC
CASSLARWGAEFF
>TRBJ2-5|NA|NA|16|TRBV15
TGTGCCACCAGCAGAGATATTACTAACCGGCCAGAGACCCAGTACTTC
CATSRDITNRPETQYF
>TRBJ2-5|NA|NA|15|TRBV15
TGTGCCACCAGCAGGGGACCGACTGCTCAAGAGACCCAGTACTTC
CATSRGPTAQETQYF
>TRBJ2-1|NA|NA|11|TRBV20-1
TGCAGTGCACAGTTTTACAATGAGCAGTTCTTC
CSAQFYNEQFF
>TRBJ2-5|NA|few|11|TRBV25-1
TGTGCCAGCAGTAGACAAGAGACCCAGTACTTC
CASSRQETQYF
>TRBJ2-7|NA|NA|15|TRBV7-2
TGTGCCAGCAGCTTAGATCGTCAGGTCTCCTACGAGCAGTACTTC
CASSLDRQVSYEQYF
>TRBJ2-3|NA|few|12|TRBV20-1
TGCAGTGCCCCCCGCGGCACAGATACGCAGTATTTT
CSAPRGTDTQYF
>TRBJ2-3|NA|few|15|TRBV27
TGTGCCAGCAGTCCCCTCGCTAGCGGCACAGATACGCAGTATTTT
CASSPLASGTDTQYF
>TRBJ1-1|NA|NA|13|TRBV19
TGTGCCAGTAGTGCGGGGGCGGACACTGAAGCTTTCTTT
CASSAGADTEAFF